Below, 17 T cell receptor beta chains from the same sample are listed, as sequenced in a study of OX40 agonist ivuxolimab in advanced cancers. Some clones are missing from TCRdb's copy, which holds only in-frame ones; the method was immunoSEQ multiplex PCR. Of roughly 70,000 clones detected, roughly 88% appear once; the ten largest clones hold approximately 7%. The sample in question was CD4+ or CD8+ T cells sorted from blood, obtained in a trial of the OX40 agonist ivuxolimab. Source of these receptors: an adult with an advanced solid tumor such as melanoma, head and neck, liver or kidney cancer.

The chain joins TRBV5-1 to TRBJ1-2, with a weak D call TRBD1 (5 bases). CDR1 and CDR2 (germline): SGHRS, YFSETQ. The CDR3 totals 13 residues. Trimming left V 5 bases short and J 0 bases short, with 8 bases between. The CDR3 DNA is TGCGCCAGCAGTCAGGGTTCTAACTATGGCTACACCTTC. This sequence encodes CASSQGSNYGYTF.

The genes are TRBV6-6 and TRBJ1-1; D may be TRBD1 (5 bases). Trimming pared 1 base from V and 11 bases from J, leaving 11 bases between. This CDR3 region has 12 residues. Germline values: CDR1 MNHNY, CDR2 SVGAGI (reference sequence). The DNA of the CDR3 is TGTGCCAGCAGTTACTGGGGGGTCGATGCTTTCTTT. This encodes CASSYWGVDAFF.

The rearrangement joins TRBV11-2 to TRBJ1-1; D is ambiguous. V was clipped by 3 bases and J by 4 bases, with 9 bases between them. Germline CDR1 and CDR2: SGHAT and FQNNGV. This CDR3 is 13 amino acids long. CDR3 sequence: CASSFGPTTEAFF. As DNA, the CDR3 is TGTGCCAGCAGCTTTGGCCCAACCACTGAAGCTTTCTTT.

This clone was observed a handful of times. This chain connects TRBV2 to TRBJ2-5; tentatively, D is TRBD2 (5 bases). Germline values: CDR1 SNHLY, CDR2 FYNNEI. The CDR3 runs to 14 residues. V lost 4 bases, J lost 5 bases, and 14 bases lay in between. The CDR3 here is CASSARGIRETQYF. In DNA form, the CDR3 reads TGTGCCAGCAGTGCAAGAGGGATTAGGGAGACCCAGTACTTC.

In nucleotides, the CDR3 is TGTGCCAGCATTTTGACTGGCGGGGGGTTAAACACCGGGGAGCTGTTTTTT. This codes for CASILTGGGLNTGELFF. This chain joins TRBV7-9 and TRBJ2-2; TRBD2 matches at 8 bases. The CDR3 has 17 amino acids. After removal of 7 bases from V and 2 bases from J, the junction contained 12 bases not matched to a gene. Germline CDR1 SEHNR, CDR2 FQNEAQ (reference sequence).

The V and J genes are TRBV10-1 and TRBJ1-1; 7 bases fit TRBD1. Per the germline V gene, CDR1 is WNHNN and CDR2 is SYGVQD (reference sequence). J lost 1 base, V lost 3 bases, and 8 bases had no gene match. The CDR3 length is 16 residues. This chain's CDR3 is CASSDVGDSPNTEAFF. CDR3 nucleotides: TGCGCCAGCAGTGATGTTGGGGACAGCCCGAACACTGAAGCTTTCTTT.

The J gene is TRBJ2-6, the V gene TRBV15; unclear D gene. Trimming removed 0 bases at V and 2 bases at J, with 8 bases between. Germline V gene lookup returns CDR1 LNHNV and CDR2 YYDKDF (reference sequence). The CDR3 is made up of 16 amino acids. The DNA for the CDR3 is TGTGCCACCAGCAGAGATTTGAGTACTGGGGCCAACGTCCTGACTTTC. Amino acids: CATSRDLSTGANVLTF.

This clone was detected a few times. The J gene is TRBJ1-1, the V gene TRBV15; the match to TRBD1 covers 8 bases. The CDR3 has 17 residues. Germline CDR1 reads LNHNV; CDR2 reads YYDKDF (reference sequence). V trimming: 0 bases; J trimming: 0 bases; junction bases outside the gene matches: 6. CDR3 DNA: TGTGCCACCAGCAGAGATCCCCGGACAGGGCTGAACACTGAAGCTTTCTTT. Translating it yields CATSRDPRTGLNTEAFF.

The chain couples TRBV7-2 to TRBJ1-2; D unclear. The V gene lost 3 bases and the J gene lost 0 bases, with 2 bases spanning the gap. CDR3 length equals 12 residues. CDR1 is SGHTA and CDR2 is FQGNSA in the germline V gene. CDR3 nucleotide sequence: TGTGCCAGCAGCTTGGCTAACTATGGCTACACCTTC. It translates to CASSLANYGYTF.

The rearrangement uses TRBV30 and TRBJ2-7; a weak D match, TRBD2 (6 bases). Germline V gene lookup returns CDR1 GTSNPN and CDR2 SVGIG (reference sequence). CDR3 length: 14 residues. The V end was cut by 2 bases, the J end by 3 bases, with 14 bases between. In DNA form, the CDR3 reads TGTGCCTGGAGTCCCGGCGGGGATCACTACGAGCAGTACTTC. It specifies CAWSPGGDHYEQYF.

CDR3 DNA: TGTGCCAGCAGCTGGGACTACCGAGGGGAGCTGTTTTTT. This translates into CASSWDYRGELFF. The rearrangement uses TRBV11-2 and TRBJ2-2; 7 positions agree with TRBD2. Per germline, CDR1 SGHAT and CDR2 FQNNGV. After removal of 4 bases from V and 8 bases from J, the junction contained 4 bases not matched to a gene. The CDR3 runs 13 residues. The full variable domain, in which reference TRBV11-2 and TRBJ2-2 provide the parts outside the CDR3, is EAGVAQSPRYKIIEKRQSVAFWCNPISGHATLYWYQQILGQGPKLLIQFQNNGVVDDSQLPKDRFSAERLKGVDSTLKIQPAKLEDSAVYLCASSWDYRGELFFGEGSRLTVL.

V is TRBV4-2 and J is TRBJ1-2; the match to TRBD1 covers 7 bases. The germline gives CDR1 LGHNA, CDR2 YNFKEQ. CDR3 length: 15 residues. V lost 1 base and J lost 2; bases outside the gene matches: 4. The CDR3 region has the DNA TGTGCCAGCAGCCAAGGGTCAGGGGGAAACTATGGCTACACCTTC. Its protein product is CASSQGSGGNYGYTF.

This chain connects TRBV6-5 to TRBJ2-3; 9 bases are shared with TRBD2. Germline V gene sequence: CDR1 MNHEY, CDR2 SVGAGI. With 7 bases clipped from V and 3 bases from J, the junction kept 5 bases outside the gene matches. This CDR3 spans 14 amino acids. The CDR3 DNA reads TGTGCCAGCAAGGTTAGCGGGAGTACAGATACGCAGTATTTT. This translates into CASKVSGSTDTQYF.

This clone was observed a single time. The CDR3 DNA is TGTGCCAGCAGCGTAGCTGGGACAGGGTTCTCTGGAAACACCATATATTTT. It yields the protein CASSVAGTGFSGNTIYF. The V gene is TRBV9, the J gene TRBJ1-3, with 9 positions matching TRBD1. With V trimmed by 0 bases and J by 0 bases, 4 bases remained unmatched. Germline assignment: CDR1 SGDLS and CDR2 YYNGEE. The CDR3 is 17 amino acids. Full variable domain (remainder filled in from reference TRBV9 and TRBJ1-3): DSGVTQTPKHLITATGQRVTLRCSPRSGDLSVYWYQQSLDQGLQFLIQYYNGEERAKGNILERFSAQQFPDLHSELNLSSLELGDSALYFCASSVAGTGFSGNTIYFGEGSWLTVV.

This chain connects TRBV27 to TRBJ1-6, with D maybe TRBD1 (5 bases). CDR1 and CDR2 from the germline V gene are MNHEY and SMNVEV (reference sequence). The germline V and J ends were trimmed by 7 bases and 3 bases, with 7 bases remaining between them. This CDR3 contains 13 residues. This CDR3 reads CASTGVYNSPLHF. The CDR3 DNA sequence: TGTGCCAGCACGGGGGTCTATAATTCACCCCTCCACTTT.

V gene TRBV7-9 combines with J gene TRBJ2-3; D gene unclear. The CDR3 has 13 amino acids. The germline CDR1 and CDR2 sequences are SEHNR and FQNEAQ (reference sequence). The V end lost 6 bases, the J end lost 1 base, and 8 bases lay between the germline ends. In DNA form, the CDR3 reads TGTGCCAGCAGGAGTCGGGGCACAGATACGCAGTATTTT. Translation gives CASRSRGTDTQYF.

CDR3 residues: CASSQVDLAGIYEQYF. The CDR3 DNA reads TGTGCCAGCAGCCAAGTAGACCTAGCGGGGATATACGAGCAGTACTTC. The chain couples TRBV14 to TRBJ2-7; 9 nucleotides match TRBD2. The germline gives CDR1 SGHDN, CDR2 FVKESK. The V segment lost 1 base and the J segment 4 bases; nucleotides outside the gene matches: 8. The length of the CDR3 is 16 residues.